This entry lists 2 T cell receptor beta chains sequenced from one sample in a study of identical twins. TCRdb reprocessed the 5' RACE reads via MiXCR and lists one record per CDR3 protein. The sample has hundreds of thousands of distinct CDR3 sequences, 15% to 20% seen once; the top ten hold about an eighth. A further study also used this sample, focusing on T cells expressing NK-cell markers.

Sequences were obtained from PBMCs. The origin of the receptors is a woman younger than 30 in good health.

The gene calls are TRBV20-1 and TRBJ2-7; possibly TRBD1 for D (6 bases). Germline V gives CDR1 DFQATT, CDR2 SNEGSKA (reference sequence). The CDR3 is 13 amino acids. The V and J ends lost 6 bases and 1 base respectively, with 13 bases between them. Here the CDR3 DNA reads TGCAGTGCCGAGGACAGTGGATCCTACGAGCAGTACTTC. As protein: CSAEDSGSYEQYF.

The V call is TRBV20-1, the J call TRBJ2-7; D is perhaps TRBD1 or TRBD2 (6 bases each). In germline, CDR1 is DFQATT, CDR2 SNEGSKA (reference sequence). CDR3 length equals 12 residues. V shed 5 bases and J shed 6 bases, with 14 bases lying between them. CDR3 sequence: CSAWGAVGEQYF. Here the CDR3 DNA reads TGCAGTGCTTGGGGGGCCGTAGGCGAGCAGTACTTC.